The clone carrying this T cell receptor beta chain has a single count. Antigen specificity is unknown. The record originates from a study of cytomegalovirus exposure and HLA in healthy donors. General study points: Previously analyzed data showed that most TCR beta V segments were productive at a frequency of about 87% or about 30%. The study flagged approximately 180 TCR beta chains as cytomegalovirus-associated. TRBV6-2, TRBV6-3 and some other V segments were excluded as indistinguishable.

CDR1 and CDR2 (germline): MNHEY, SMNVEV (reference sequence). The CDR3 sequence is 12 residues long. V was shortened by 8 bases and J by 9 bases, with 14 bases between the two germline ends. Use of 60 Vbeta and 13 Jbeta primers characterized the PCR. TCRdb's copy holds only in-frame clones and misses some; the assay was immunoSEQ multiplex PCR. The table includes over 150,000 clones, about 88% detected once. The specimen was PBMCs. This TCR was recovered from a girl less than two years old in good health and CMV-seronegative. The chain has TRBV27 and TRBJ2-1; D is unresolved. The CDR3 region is CASAESLPEQFF. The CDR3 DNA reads TGTGCCAGCGCCGAGTCCCTGCCTGAGCAGTTCTTC.